The 32 T cell receptor beta chains below come from one sample, sequenced in a study of T cells in Graves' hyperthyroidism and ophthalmopathy. Amplification of TCR beta CDR3 regions was performed using RNA transcripts as template. Researchers ran a first-round RT-PCR on the TCR CDR3 using the HTBI primer set. MiXCR, applied by TCRdb to the multiplex PCR reads, yields one record per CDR3 protein. The sample consists of some 720,000 distinct CDR3 sequences, about a sixth of them appearing once. Material for sequencing was blood. These TCRs come from a man aged 18 to 35 with Graves' hyperthyroidism.

This clonotype was observed at least ten times. The chain employs TRBV6-5 and TRBJ2-7; the match to TRBD2 covers 11 bases. V was pared by 2 bases and J by 0 bases, with 0 bases of the junction left unmatched. CDR1 MNHEY and CDR2 SVGAGI come from the germline V gene. There are 15 residues in the CDR3. The CDR3 coding sequence is TGTGCCAGCAGTTACGGGACTAGCGGCTCCTACGAGCAGTACTTC. Protein: CASSYGTSGSYEQYF.

The CDR3 nucleotides read TGTGCCAGCAGCTGGACTAGCGGAGATCCCACAGATACGCAGTATTTT. It specifies CASSWTSGDPTDTQYF. This rearrangement joins TRBV27 to TRBJ2-3; 10 positions agree with TRBD2. V lost 6 bases and J lost 2; bases outside the gene matches: 8. The CDR3 length is 16 residues. CDR1 MNHEY and CDR2 SMNVEV come from the germline V gene (reference sequence).

The J gene is TRBJ1-1, the V gene TRBV7-9; TRBD1 aligns across 8 bases. The CDR3 loop spans 14 amino acids. From germline, CDR1 is SEHNR and CDR2 FQNEAQ (reference sequence). The V segment lost 5 bases and the J segment 5 bases; nucleotides outside the gene matches: 7. The CDR3 bases are TGTGCCAGCAGCGCGACGACAGGGGCTACTGAAGCTTTCTTT. This sequence encodes CASSATTGATEAFF.

This clonotype was detected ten times or more. This chain joins TRBV15 and TRBJ2-4; TRBD2 agrees at 8 bases. V shed 6 bases, J shed 0 bases, and the junction held 4 bases outside the gene matches. The CDR3 extends over 15 amino acids. The germline V gene has CDR1 LNHNV and CDR2 YYDKDF (reference sequence). The CDR3 DNA follows: TGTGCCACCAGTAGCGGGATCCTAGCCAAAAACATTCAGTACTTC. Protein product: CATSSGILAKNIQYF.

The CDR3 sequence is CAWSALAGASGELFF. As DNA, the CDR3 is TGTGCCTGGAGTGCCCTAGCGGGAGCATCCGGGGAGCTGTTTTTT. V gene TRBV30 combines with J gene TRBJ2-2; 10 bases match TRBD2. Germline CDR1 is GTSNPN and CDR2 is SVGIG (reference sequence). The CDR3 consists of 15 residues. Trimming cost V 1 base and J 6 bases; bases outside gene matches: 5.

The V and J genes are TRBV28 and TRBJ2-7; tentatively, D is TRBD2 (7 bases). Looked up from germline, CDR1 is MDHEN and CDR2 is SYDVKM. This CDR3 is 15 amino acids long. V gave up 5 bases and J gave up 3 bases, with 17 bases separating them. CDR3 coding DNA: TGTGCCAGCAGTCCAAGTGCGGGGGCCTTCTACGAGCAGTACTTC. The encoded protein is CASSPSAGAFYEQYF. Using reference TRBV28 and TRBJ2-7 for the parts outside the CDR3, the full variable domain is DVKVTQSSRYLVKRTGEKVFLECVQDMDHENMFWYRQDPGLGLRLIYFSYDVKMKEKGDIPEGYSVSREKKERFSLILESASTNQTSMYLCASSPSAGAFYEQYFGPGTRLTVT.

Ten or more counts support this clonotype. The rearrangement links TRBV7-2 to TRBJ2-3; D is ambiguous. The germline gives CDR1 SGHTA, CDR2 FQGNSA. Trimming pared 5 bases from V and 0 bases from J, leaving 12 bases between. There are 15 residues in the CDR3. CDR3 nucleotides: TGTGCCAGCAGCAGAGCTGAATTTAGCACAGATACGCAGTATTTT. This translates into CASSRAEFSTDTQYF.

This clonotype has only one observation. CDR3 loop: CASSRRGEFGYTF. Here the CDR3 DNA reads TGTGCCAGCAGCCGCCGAGGGGAGTTTGGCTACACCTTC. V is TRBV7-9 and J is TRBJ1-2, with TRBD1 as a possible D gene (5 bases). From germline, CDR1 is SEHNR and CDR2 FQNEAQ (reference sequence). The CDR3 sequence is 13 residues long. V lost 5 bases and J lost 7, with 14 bases in between.

The table lists this clonotype with many counts. The chain is built from TRBV2 and TRBJ1-2; a possible D gene is TRBD1 (5 bases). The CDR3 runs 13 residues. Germline V lookup: CDR1 SNHLY, CDR2 FYNNEI. V was pared by 6 bases and J by 3 bases, with 11 bases between. The CDR3 DNA sequence: TGTGCCAGCAGCGGGGGTTGGGACTATGGCTACACCTTC. Amino acids: CASSGGWDYGYTF.

The chain joins TRBV12-3 or TRBV12-4 to TRBJ2-2; 7 nucleotides match TRBD1. After removal of 6 bases from V and 8 bases from J, the junction contained 6 bases not matched to a gene. This CDR3 is built from 13 residues. Here the CDR3 reads CASSLKGAGELFF. In nucleotides, the CDR3 is TGTGCCAGCAGCCTCAAGGGGGCAGGGGAGCTGTTTTTT.

The sample holds many counts of this clonotype. The chain has TRBV27 and TRBJ1-5, with D possibly being TRBD1 (6 bases). The CDR3 extends over 16 amino acids. Germline values: CDR1 MNHEY, CDR2 SMNVEV (reference sequence). V was cut by 0 bases and J by 2 bases, with 11 bases left in between. CDR3 bases: TGTGCCAGCAGTTTATCGCGTAGGGGGGGCAATCAGCCCCAGCATTTT. Translated: CASSLSRRGGNQPQHF.

This clonotype was seen more than once but under ten times. The gene calls are TRBV7-9 and TRBJ2-7; 10 nucleotides line up with TRBD1. Germline trimming cut 8 bases from V and 7 bases from J; bases unmatched to any gene: 17. The CDR3 loop spans 16 amino acids. CDR1 is SEHNR, CDR2 FQNEAQ, per germline (reference sequence). DNA for the CDR3: TGTGCCAGCGACCAGGGGGCCGGGGACAGGGGACGGGAGCAGTACTTC. Protein: CASDQGAGDRGREQYF.

This clonotype was recorded at least ten times. The J gene is TRBJ2-3, the V gene TRBV7-8; perhaps TRBD2 as D (6 bases). V lost 5 bases to trimming and J lost 4 bases, with 13 bases between them. The CDR3 loop spans 14 amino acids. Germline V lookup: CDR1 SGHVS, CDR2 FQNEAQ. As DNA, the CDR3 is TGTGCCAGCAGCAAGGACTACCCCCCAGATACGCAGTATTTT. Residues: CASSKDYPPDTQYF. Looking up the rest from reference TRBV7-8 and TRBJ2-3 gives the full variable domain: GAGVSQSPRYKVAKRGQDVALRCDPISGHVSLFWYQQALGQGPEFLTYFQNEAQLDKSGLPSDRFFAERPEGSVSTLKIQRTQQEDSAVYLCASSKDYPPDTQYFGPGTRLTVL.

In its sample, this clonotype was seen a few times. The gene calls are TRBV29-1 and TRBJ2-5; no clear D. The V and J ends lost 8 bases and 5 bases respectively, with 15 bases between them. CDR3 length: 12 residues. Germline CDR1 and CDR2: SQVTM and ANQGSEA. The chain's CDR3 is CSSKTGLETQYF. As DNA, the CDR3 is TGCAGCTCTAAGACGGGCCTGGAGACCCAGTACTTC.

In its sample, this clonotype was seen many times. The rearrangement links TRBV12-3 or TRBV12-4 to TRBJ2-4; 9 bases are a match to TRBD1. The CDR3 is 13 residues long. With 8 bases clipped from V and 4 bases from J, the junction kept 3 bases outside the gene matches. The CDR3: CASGDREKNIQYF. CDR3 in DNA: TGTGCCAGCGGGGACAGGGAAAAAAACATTCAGTACTTC.

A few counts support this clonotype. V usage is TRBV19 and J usage is TRBJ1-1, with D maybe TRBD1 (5 bases). The germline V gene has CDR1 LNHDA and CDR2 SQIVND (reference sequence). CDR3 size: 12 residues. Trimming took 8 bases from V and 3 from J, leaving 10 bases between them. The CDR3 DNA is TGTGCCAGTGGGACCGGGGACACTGAAGCTTTCTTT. Amino acid sequence: CASGTGDTEAFF.

This clonotype was picked up a small number of times. This rearrangement joins TRBV20-1 to TRBJ2-7, with 11 bases that match TRBD2. Germline assignment: CDR1 DFQATT and CDR2 SNEGSKA (reference sequence). Germline trimming cut 0 bases from V and 4 bases from J; bases unmatched to any gene: 8. The CDR3 has 16 amino acids. This CDR3 reads CSARDKGLAGGYEQYF. The CDR3 DNA follows: TGCAGTGCTAGAGATAAGGGGCTAGCGGGAGGTTACGAGCAGTACTTC.

This clonotype occurred many times. The chain has TRBV5-1 and TRBJ1-1; D remains ambiguous. Germline assignment: CDR1 SGHRS and CDR2 YFSETQ. The length of the CDR3 is 15 residues. V lost 4 bases and J 5 bases, leaving 18 bases between the germline ends. The CDR3 here is CASSPEQSARTEAFF. The CDR3 DNA follows: TGCGCCAGCAGCCCCGAACAAAGCGCACGGACTGAAGCTTTCTTT.

This clonotype has just one count. The J gene is TRBJ2-7, the V gene TRBV4-2; TRBD1 agrees at 9 bases. Germline lookup yields CDR1 LGHNA and CDR2 YNFKEQ. V shed 5 bases and J 7 bases; nucleotides not matched to a gene: 12. CDR3 length: 15 amino acids. In DNA, the CDR3 is TGTGCCAGCAGCTACTTCGGACAGGGGCGCGGGGAGCAGTACTTC. It is translated as CASSYFGQGRGEQYF.

The sample holds one count of this clonotype. This rearrangement joins TRBV9 to TRBJ2-7; weak D call: TRBD1 (5 bases). CDR1 and CDR2 (germline): SGDLS, YYNGEE. V shed 3 bases and J shed 9 bases, with 10 bases lying between them. The length of the CDR3 is 11 residues. CDR3: CASSGQGRQYF. The CDR3 region has the DNA TGTGCCAGCAGCGGTCAGGGCCGGCAGTACTTC.

This clonotype was detected a few times. This rearrangement joins TRBV27 to TRBJ2-7; tentatively, D is TRBD2 (6 bases). Trimming cost V 4 bases and J 7 bases, with 14 bases left between them. This CDR3 has 13 amino acids. The germline V gene has CDR1 MNHEY and CDR2 SMNVEV (reference sequence). CDR3 in amino acids: CASSWGSGREQYF. The CDR3 region has the DNA TGTGCCAGCAGTTGGGGTAGCGGAAGGGAGCAGTACTTC.

This clonotype was found many times. V gene TRBV6-1 combines with J gene TRBJ1-1; D call uncertain. The CDR3 is 16 residues long. From germline, CDR1 is MNHNS and CDR2 SASEGT. The V gene lost 1 base and the J gene lost 1 base, with 13 bases spanning the gap. The CDR3 region is CASSEVKGRTNTEAFF. The CDR3 coding sequence is TGTGCCAGCAGTGAAGTTAAAGGACGGACGAACACTGAAGCTTTCTTT.

This rearrangement joins TRBV7-8 to TRBJ2-3; 8 bases agree with TRBD2. The CDR3 covers 14 residues. The V and J ends lost 3 bases and 3 bases, in that order; junction bases with no gene match: 2. The V gene's germline CDR1 is SGHVS and CDR2 FQNEAQ. The DNA of the CDR3 is TGTGCCAGCAGCTTTCGCGGGAGGACAGATACGCAGTATTTT. This sequence encodes CASSFRGRTDTQYF.

This clonotype occurred many times. The junction differs from germline at one of its ends, possibly a read error. The V and J genes are TRBV7-2 and TRBJ2-1; D gene unclear. CDR3 size: 13 residues. CDR1 is SGHTA and CDR2 is FQGNSA in the germline V gene. CDR3 protein: CASNLARDNEQFF. CDR3 DNA: TGTGCCAGCAACTTAGCACGGGACAATGAGCAGTTCTTC.

This clonotype was seen ten or more times. The chain combines TRBV27 with TRBJ2-7; TRBD1 aligns across 9 bases. Germline loops: CDR1 MNHEY, CDR2 SMNVEV (reference sequence). J was trimmed by 7 bases and V by 4 bases; bases with no gene match: 5. The CDR3 contains 13 residues. The DNA of the CDR3 is TGTGCCAGCAGTTATACAGGGGGCGGAGAGCAGTACTTC. Translated, it gives CASSYTGGGEQYF.

This clonotype was detected ten times or more. V gene TRBV5-1 combines with J gene TRBJ2-3, with TRBD2 matching over 7 bases. The CDR3 sequence is 14 residues long. Trimming at V came to 2 bases and at J to 2 bases, leaving 2 bases not matched to a gene. Germline V gene data show CDR1 as SGHRS and CDR2 as YFSETQ. The CDR3 loop is CASSFQRDTDTQYF. The CDR3 nucleotides are TGCGCCAGCAGCTTCCAGCGGGACACAGATACGCAGTATTTT.

This clonotype turned up a few times. CDR3: CASSYRTTGELFF. The CDR3 DNA follows: TGTGCCAGTTCCTACAGGACCACCGGGGAGCTGTTTTTT. This rearrangement joins TRBV19 to TRBJ2-2; a weak D match, TRBD1 (5 bases). Trimming left V 8 bases short and J 4 bases short, with 11 bases between. This CDR3 is built from 13 residues. Germline assignment: CDR1 LNHDA and CDR2 SQIVND (reference sequence).

The rearrangement joins TRBV20-1 to TRBJ2-4; D may match TRBD1 or TRBD2 (7 bases each). Trimming stripped 3 bases from V and 6 bases from J, with 18 bases between. The V gene's germline CDR1 is DFQATT and CDR2 SNEGSKA (reference sequence). The CDR3 spans 15 residues. The CDR3 nucleotides are TGCAGTGCTAGGCCTGAACAGGGGAGGGGAAACATTCAGTACTTC. It specifies CSARPEQGRGNIQYF.

This clonotype has just a few counts. At one end, the junction sequence differs from germline, possibly due to a read error. The chain combines TRBV20-1 with TRBJ2-1; TRBD1 might be the D (6 bases). The CDR3 totals 12 residues. Germline V gene data show CDR1 as DFQATT and CDR2 as SNEGSKA (reference sequence). The CDR3 loop is CSARWGLNEQSF. DNA for the CDR3: TGCAGTGCTAGGTGGGGGCTGAATGAGCAGTCCTTC.

The chain employs TRBV12-3 or TRBV12-4 and TRBJ1-2; TRBD1 matches 9 bases. The CDR3 contains 13 residues. The V gene end was trimmed by 4 bases and the J gene end by 6 bases; junction bases not matched to a gene: 3. The CDR3 loop is CASSYTGGDGYTF. The CDR3 bases are TGTGCCAGCAGTTACACAGGGGGCGATGGCTACACCTTC.

The table lists this clonotype with a few counts. This chain joins TRBV27 and TRBJ1-4; no definite D call. The germline gives CDR1 MNHEY, CDR2 SMNVEV (reference sequence). The CDR3 runs 14 residues. Trimming stripped 5 bases from V and 13 bases from J, with 20 bases between. The CDR3 spells CASSLVPAGSGLFF. The CDR3 nucleotides read TGTGCCAGCAGTCTCGTACCGGCGGGGTCTGGACTGTTTTTT.

The V call is TRBV10-3, the J call TRBJ2-3; D not certain. With 6 bases removed from V and 1 base from J, the gap between germline ends came to 8 bases. Per germline, CDR1 ENHRY and CDR2 SYGVKD. This CDR3 comprises 13 residues. The CDR3 DNA sequence: TGTGCCATCAGCGGAACACGCACAGATACGCAGTATTTT. Protein: CAISGTRTDTQYF.